Detailed here is one T cell receptor beta chain. These data originate in a study of cytomegalovirus exposure and HLA in healthy donors. A multiplex PCR was run with 60 Vbeta primers and 13 Jbeta primers. As originally analysed: Counted up in a later analysis, unique TCR beta chains came to some 80 million, with around 10 million shared. The data were produced by immunoSEQ multiplex PCR, yet TCRdb's version contains in-frame clones alone and is incomplete. Clone size and the V and J calls come from that table; the DNA yielded D and trimming. The data show 120,000 or so clones, with roughly four fifths seen just once and 10% to 12% held by the top ten. The length of the CDR3 is 13 residues. Per germline, CDR1 SGHNT and CDR2 YENEEA. V was pared by 4 bases and J by 4 bases, with 1 base of the junction left unmatched.

The TCR comes from a male donor in good health and CMV-seropositive. Sequencing was done on a sample of PBMCs. The chain employs TRBV11-3 and TRBJ2-1, with TRBD2 identical over 7 bases. The CDR3 region has the DNA TGTGCCAGCAGCTACGGGAGGTACAATGAGCAGTTCTTC. Protein sequence: CASSYGRYNEQFF.